These 25 T cell receptor beta chains were sequenced from one sample in a study of shared T cell receptors in the human thymus. Assay: immunoSEQ multiplex PCR; the TCRdb copy retains only in-frame clones and omits some. The sample records roughly 660,000 clones, around 89% being singletons. The same sample was also studied in work on human thymus T cells.

The sample comprised thymocytes. These receptor sequences come from a boy under two years old with a congenital heart defect.

This clone appeared once. The chain employs TRBV18 and TRBJ1-5; D remains ambiguous. The germline V gene has CDR1 KGHSH and CDR2 LQKENI. Trimming cost V 2 bases and J 3 bases, with 8 bases left between them. The CDR3 contains 14 residues. The CDR3 region has the DNA TGTGCCAGCTCACCATCGGGGAACAATCAGCCCCAGCATTTT. Translated, it gives CASSPSGNNQPQHF. The full variable domain, completed using reference TRBV18 and TRBJ1-5, is NAGVMQNPRHLVRRRGQEARLRCSPMKGHSHVYWYRQLPEEGLKFMVYLQKENIIDESGMPKERFSAEFPKEGPSILRIQQVVRGDSAAYFCASSPSGNNQPQHFGDGTRLSIL.

This chain uses TRBV27 with TRBJ1-4, with 8 bases lining up with TRBD1. CDR3 length: 15 amino acids. After removal of 7 bases from V and 6 bases from J, the junction contained 10 bases not matched to a gene. Germline lookup yields CDR1 MNHEY and CDR2 SMNVEV (reference sequence). The CDR3 here is CASNPDRAADEKLFF. DNA for the CDR3: TGTGCCAGCAACCCGGACAGGGCCGCCGATGAAAAACTGTTTTTT.

This chain uses TRBV29-1 with TRBJ2-1; TRBD2 matches 13 bases. Germline V gene sequence: CDR1 SQVTM, CDR2 ANQGSEA. Germline trimming cut 6 bases from V and 8 bases from J; bases unmatched to any gene: 4. The CDR3 extends over 13 amino acids. CDR3 nucleotide sequence: TGCAGCGTGCGGACTAGCGGGAGCGATGAGCAGTTCTTC. Translating it yields CSVRTSGSDEQFF.

This clone appeared once. J is TRBJ1-1 and V is TRBV7-2, with D perhaps matching TRBD1 (5 bases). CDR3 length equals 15 residues. V lost 0 bases, J lost 0 bases, and 8 bases lay in between. Per the germline V gene, CDR1 is SGHTA and CDR2 is FQGNSA. CDR3 residues: CASSLAQDMNTEAFF. The CDR3 region has the DNA TGTGCCAGCAGCTTAGCACAGGATATGAACACTGAAGCTTTCTTT. The full variable domain, in which reference TRBV7-2 and TRBJ1-1 provide the parts outside the CDR3, is GAGVSQSPSNKVTEKGKDVELRCDPISGHTALYWYRQSLGQGLEFLIYFQGNSAPDKSGLPSDRFSAERTGGSVSTLTIQRTQQEDSAVYLCASSLAQDMNTEAFFGQGTRLTVV.

The rearrangement uses TRBV30 and TRBJ2-1; 15 nucleotides align to TRBD2. V shed 1 base, J shed 3 bases, and the junction held 16 bases outside the gene matches. The CDR3 is made up of 21 amino acids. Germline V gene lookup returns CDR1 GTSNPN and CDR2 SVGIG (reference sequence). The CDR3 DNA reads TGTGCCTGGAGTGCCCCCCGACCGGGACTAGCGGGAGGTCCCCTCTACAATGAGCAGTTCTTC. Translated, it gives CAWSAPRPGLAGGPLYNEQFF.

The chain is built from TRBV23-1 and TRBJ2-7; weak D call: TRBD1 (6 bases). TRBV23-1 is designated an ORF whose function remains uncertain. V shed 1 base and J shed 9 bases, with 13 bases lying between them. The CDR3 runs 13 residues. The CDR3 spells CASSQWATRGQYF. The DNA of the CDR3 is TGCGCCAGCAGTCAATGGGCTACCAGGGGGCAGTACTTC.

The chain combines TRBV10-1 with TRBJ2-5; 9 positions match TRBD1. Germline values: CDR1 WNHNN, CDR2 SYGVQD (reference sequence). The CDR3 extends over 15 amino acids. Losses at the gene ends were 2 bases for V and 1 base for J; bases not matched to a gene: 2. The CDR3 DNA reads as TGCGCCAGCAGTGAGGGGACAGGGTCCCAAGAGACCCAGTACTTC. It yields the protein CASSEGTGSQETQYF.

The chain combines TRBV5-5 with TRBJ2-7; 12 bases match TRBD2. The CDR3 consists of 17 residues. The V and J ends lost 0 bases and 7 bases, in that order; junction bases with no gene match: 11. The germline gives CDR1 SGHKS, CDR2 YYEKEE (reference sequence). CDR3 in DNA: TGTGCCAGCAGCTTGGGTAGCCCGGGACTAGCGGGCCTGGAGCAGTACTTC. Amino acid sequence: CASSLGSPGLAGLEQYF.

This clone was recorded only once. The J gene is TRBJ2-3, the V gene TRBV6-6; D may be TRBD1 (6 bases). Germline V CDR1 and CDR2: MNHNY, SVGAGI (reference sequence). The V end was cut by 7 bases, the J end by 1 base, with 18 bases between. The CDR3 has 16 residues. CDR3 sequence: CASTNQGSTRTDTQYF. DNA for the CDR3: TGTGCCAGCACCAATCAGGGGTCGACCCGCACAGATACGCAGTATTTT.

The chain carries TRBV5-4 and TRBJ2-1; 11 nucleotides match TRBD2. This CDR3 has 14 residues. The V gene end was trimmed by 1 base and the J gene end by 6 bases; junction bases not matched to a gene: 0. The V gene's germline CDR1 is SGHNT and CDR2 YYREEE (reference sequence). The DNA for the CDR3 is TGTGCCAGCAGCTTGACTAGCGGGAGCAATGAGCAGTTCTTC. It translates to CASSLTSGSNEQFF.

The chain links TRBV27 to TRBJ2-5; D uncertain. Trimming pared 0 bases from V and 5 bases from J, leaving 4 bases between. The CDR3 extends over 12 amino acids. From germline, CDR1 is MNHEY and CDR2 SMNVEV (reference sequence). The CDR3 region has the DNA TGTGCCAGCAGTTTATCGAGCGAGACCCAGTACTTC. This encodes CASSLSSETQYF.

The chain links TRBV7-3 to TRBJ2-3, with 9 bases fitting TRBD1. Looked up from germline, CDR1 is SGHTA and CDR2 is FQGTGA. The CDR3 has 14 residues. V trimming: 4 bases; J trimming: 6 bases; junction bases outside the gene matches: 5. The DNA for the CDR3 is TGTGCCAGCAGCTCACAGGGGGCAGGGGATACGCAGTATTTT. Residues: CASSSQGAGDTQYF.

The gene calls are TRBV27 and TRBJ2-2; TRBD1 is a possible D gene (5 bases). This CDR3 has 15 amino acids. From germline, CDR1 is MNHEY and CDR2 SMNVEV (reference sequence). V was shortened by 8 bases and J by 6 bases, with 19 bases between the two germline ends. DNA for the CDR3: TGTGCCAGCTCAATTGGGGCACAGGCGTCCGGGGAGCTGTTTTTT. Its translation is CASSIGAQASGELFF.

Here the CDR3 DNA reads TGTGCCAGCAGTTTACCGGTATCTCGTGCAGGACCTAGCGGGAGAAGAGAGCAGTACTTC. This translates into CASSLPVSRAGPSGRREQYF. V usage is TRBV27 and J usage is TRBJ2-7; TRBD2 matches 10 bases. This CDR3 spans 20 amino acids. The germline V gene has CDR1 MNHEY and CDR2 SMNVEV (reference sequence). The junction had 23 bases not matched to a gene; V was cut back by 2 bases and J by 7 bases.

In its sample, this clone was seen once. This sequence joins TRBV6-6 and TRBJ2-2; D may be TRBD1 (5 bases). The germline V gene has CDR1 MNHNY and CDR2 SVGAGI (reference sequence). Between the trimmed V and J ends, which lost 0 bases and 7 bases, there was a span of 9 bases. The CDR3 covers 14 residues. The CDR3 DNA follows: TGTGCCAGCAGTTACTCGAGGACAAACGGGGAGCTGTTTTTT. This encodes CASSYSRTNGELFF.

This clone was observed a single time. This chain connects TRBV9 to TRBJ2-7, with 10 bases identical to TRBD2. The CDR3 runs 15 residues. Trimming removed 0 bases from V and 6 bases from J; junction bases left unmatched: 6. Germline CDR1 reads SGDLS; CDR2 reads YYNGEE. The CDR3 DNA sequence: TGTGCCAGCAGCGTAGCTACGGCTAGCGGGGGCGAGCAGTACTTC. It specifies CASSVATASGGEQYF.

The CDR3 reads CASGGSGGHNEQFF. The CDR3 bases are TGTGCCAGTGGGGGGAGCGGGGGTCACAATGAGCAGTTCTTC. The chain uses TRBV25-1 and TRBJ2-1, with 8 bases aligning to TRBD2. The germline CDR1 and CDR2 sequences are MGHDK and SYGVNS. V dropped 9 bases and J dropped 5; count of bases not matched to a gene: 9. The length of the CDR3 is 14 residues.

The chain uses TRBV10-3 and TRBJ2-1, with 9 bases identical to TRBD2. CDR1 ENHRY and CDR2 SYGVKD come from the germline V gene. V lost 8 bases and J lost 7; bases outside the gene matches: 18. The CDR3 has 17 amino acids. In DNA, the CDR3 is TGTGCCATCGGCGGGCTAGCGGGAAGGATTTCTGGGAATGAGCAGTTCTTC. Translating gives CAIGGLAGRISGNEQFF.

The chain combines TRBV7-6 with TRBJ2-5; D is possibly TRBD2 (6 bases). V was clipped by 3 bases and J by 5 bases, with 16 bases between them. The CDR3 totals 15 residues. Germline assignment: CDR1 SGHVS and CDR2 FNYEAQ. For the CDR3, the DNA is TGTGCCAGCAGCTTCCGACTAGTGGGGAGGGAGACCCAGTACTTC. Amino acid sequence: CASSFRLVGRETQYF.

The chain carries TRBV9 and TRBJ2-1; 7 nucleotides agree with TRBD2. Germline loops: CDR1 SGDLS, CDR2 YYNGEE. The CDR3 is made up of 15 amino acids. After removal of 0 bases from V and 4 bases from J, the junction contained 4 bases not matched to a gene. The CDR3 DNA follows: TGTGCCAGCAGCGTAGGGCTAGCGGAGTACAATGAGCAGTTCTTC. Its translation: CASSVGLAEYNEQFF. The complete variable domain, with remaining parts taken from reference TRBV9 and TRBJ2-1, reads DSGVTQTPKHLITATGQRVTLRCSPRSGDLSVYWYQQSLDQGLQFLIQYYNGEERAKGNILERFSAQQFPDLHSELNLSSLELGDSALYFCASSVGLAEYNEQFFGPGTRLTVL.

The rearrangement links TRBV4-3 to TRBJ2-3, with D maybe TRBD1 (6 bases). The V end was cut by 1 base, the J end by 3 bases, with 14 bases between. This CDR3 spans 16 amino acids. Germline-derived CDR1 and CDR2 are LGHNA and YSLEER. This CDR3 is CASSQGVQGWTDTQYF. The CDR3 coding sequence is TGCGCCAGCAGCCAAGGGGTACAGGGTTGGACAGATACGCAGTATTTT.

The chain recombines TRBV5-1 with TRBJ2-1, with 9 bases aligning to TRBD2. The CDR3 sequence is 21 residues long. Germline CDR1 SGHRS, CDR2 YFSETQ. The ends lost 0 bases at V and 0 bases at J; junction bases unmatched: 16. The CDR3 region has the DNA TGCGCCAGCAGCTTGGGTGGCCCCCTTCCCCTAGCGGGAAGCTCCTACAATGAGCAGTTCTTC. Protein: CASSLGGPLPLAGSSYNEQFF.

The rearrangement links TRBV6-5 to TRBJ2-1, with TRBD2 identical over 10 bases. The CDR3 extends over 15 amino acids. The germline CDR1 and CDR2 sequences are MNHEY and SVGAGI. V was clipped by 6 bases and J by 5 bases; unmatched bases: 7. CDR3 residues: CASRPTSGKDNEQFF. Written as DNA, the CDR3 is TGTGCCAGCAGGCCTACTAGCGGGAAGGACAATGAGCAGTTCTTC.

This clone was seen only a few times. The genes are TRBV4-2 and TRBJ2-2; the D gene is possibly TRBD1 (7 bases). CDR3 length: 20 amino acids. V shed 1 base and J shed 7 bases, with 28 bases lying between them. Germline V CDR1 and CDR2: LGHNA, YNFKEQ. CDR3 sequence: CASSQAPCRRQGGDDGELFF. The CDR3, as DNA: TGTGCCAGCAGCCAAGCCCCCTGCCGTAGACAGGGAGGTGACGACGGGGAGCTGTTTTTT.

The chain is built from TRBV27 and TRBJ2-7; TRBD2 might be the D (6 bases). The germline V gene encodes CDR1 MNHEY and CDR2 SMNVEV (reference sequence). The CDR3 runs 12 residues. CDR3 protein: CATGGPFYEQYF. CDR3 DNA sequence: TGTGCAACCGGGGGACCCTTCTACGAGCAGTACTTC.